This T cell receptor (beta chain) stems from a study of blood T cell repertoires in COVID-19. Overall study context: Specimens from acute and convalescent COVID-19 originated in the United States, Italy and Spain. PBMCs, B-cell-depleted T cells, or T cells were the source of the cDNA or gDNA that made up the material.

Authors' processing steps: Cell counts per sample came from amplifying reference gene primers. Sequencing used immunoSEQ multiplex PCR; TCRdb keeps in-frame clones, though not all of them. D and trimming come from the DNA, and the V and J calls and clone size come from that table. Seen here are 190,000 or so clones, roughly 77% observed once, and the top ten hold 12%. The CDR3 is 13 residues long. Germline CDR1 SGHNT, CDR2 YYREEE (reference sequence). The J segment lost 5 bases and the V segment lost 10 bases, leaving 11 bases of the junction unmatched. Enrollment of patients from Seattle took place during active infection, with longitudinal follow-up.

The sequenced sample consisted of peripheral blood. The chain has TRBV5-4 and TRBJ2-7; 8 bases line up with TRBD1. This sequence originates from a woman older than 75 with COVID-19, enrolled during active disease. The chain's CDR3 is CAVQDRGGNEQYF. The CDR3 region has the DNA TGTGCCGTACAAGACAGGGGAGGAAACGAGCAGTACTTC.